This passage covers 10 T cell receptor beta chains from one sample sequenced in a study of TIL therapy for anti-PD-1-resistant metastatic lung cancer (dated by TCRdb to about 2021). The sample's time point label is to be understood as: pre-treatment sample, taken before nivolumab and TIL therapy. The immunoSEQ v3 hsTCRB kit was used to amplify TCR beta CDR3 regions from genomic DNA through bias-controlled multiplex PCR. TCRdb mirrors the immuneACCESS table, restricted to in-frame sequences. Some clones are absent from its copies; in checked studies, under half trace to an unresolved V gene, and the reason for the others is unknown. The sample includes about 60,000 clones, with 55% to 75% observed a single time. The top ten clones comprise less than 8% of the sample. Here the sequenced sample was blood, taken at baseline. These TCRs come from a person between 25 and 79 years old with non-small cell lung cancer.

The V and J genes are TRBV11-2 and TRBJ1-2; D possibly corresponds to TRBD1 (6 bases). CDR1 SGHAT and CDR2 FQNNGV come from the germline V gene. V lost 1 base to trimming and J lost 7 bases, with 10 bases between them. The CDR3 runs to 13 residues. The CDR3 protein is CASSLGQGFGYTF. The CDR3 DNA reads as TGTGCCAGCAGCTTAGGGCAGGGGTTTGGCTACACCTTC.

The rearrangement links TRBV7-9 to TRBJ2-3, with D possibly matching TRBD2 (6 bases). Trimming cost V 7 bases and J 3 bases, with 11 bases left between them. In germline, CDR1 is SEHNR, CDR2 FQNEAQ (reference sequence). This CDR3 spans 13 amino acids. The CDR3 DNA reads as TGTGCCAGCACGCTGGCGGGGACAGATACGCAGTATTTT. This translates into CASTLAGTDTQYF.

V gene TRBV4-2 combines with J gene TRBJ2-3, with D possibly matching TRBD1 (6 bases). The CDR3 is 16 residues long. Trimming pared 1 base from V and 0 bases from J, leaving 11 bases between. The germline gives CDR1 LGHNA, CDR2 YNFKEQ. The CDR3 protein is CASSQGTAGSTDTQYF. Here the CDR3 DNA reads TGTGCCAGCAGCCAAGGGACAGCCGGTAGCACAGATACGCAGTATTTT.

This clone was recorded once. The chain joins TRBV7-9 to TRBJ2-1; no reliable D call. The CDR3 contains 16 residues. V lost 2 bases and J 6 bases, leaving 17 bases between the germline ends. Germline lookup yields CDR1 SEHNR and CDR2 FQNEAQ (reference sequence). In DNA, the CDR3 is TGTGCCAGCAGCTTATTCTTGTTAGGGCGGCTCAATGAGCAGTTCTTC. It encodes CASSLFLLGRLNEQFF.

The chain has TRBV19 and TRBJ1-5; D is ambiguous. Deletions cut 4 bases from V and 1 base from J, with 2 bases between. This CDR3 is built from 12 residues. Germline values: CDR1 LNHDA, CDR2 SQIVND (reference sequence). CDR3 protein: CASSNSNQPQHF. The DNA of the CDR3 is TGTGCCAGTAGTAACAGCAATCAGCCCCAGCATTTT.

This clone was observed a few times. The chain carries TRBV5-1 and TRBJ1-5; weak D call: TRBD1 (6 bases). Germline CDR1 SGHRS, CDR2 YFSETQ. Trimming took off 0 bases at V and 6 bases at J, with 13 bases between the two ends. The CDR3 consists of 15 residues. For the CDR3, the DNA is TGCGCCAGCAGCTTGGATGCAGGGGCTAGTCAGCCCCAGCATTTT. It is translated as CASSLDAGASQPQHF.

The chain combines TRBV11-3 with TRBJ2-2; D not resolved. The CDR3 loop spans 13 amino acids. Germline V gene sequence: CDR1 SGHNT, CDR2 YENEEA. V was trimmed by 5 bases and J by 8 bases, leaving 12 bases between them. CDR3 bases: TGTGCCAGCAGCCCCCAGTCTTGGGGGGAGCTGTTTTTT. As protein: CASSPQSWGELFF. The whole variable domain, remainder taken from reference TRBV11-3 and TRBJ2-2, is EAGVVQSPRYKIIEKKQPVAFWCNPISGHNTLYWYLQNLGQGPELLIRYENEEAVDDSQLPKDRFSAERLKGVDSTLKIQPAELGDSAVYLCASSPQSWGELFFGEGSRLTVL.

The chain carries TRBV6-4 and TRBJ1-1; D might be TRBD1 (5 bases). The V and J ends lost 5 bases and 2 bases respectively, with 9 bases between them. Germline assignment: CDR1 MRHNA and CDR2 SNTAGT. This CDR3 is 13 amino acids long. In nucleotides, the CDR3 is TGTGCCAGCAGTTTTGACAGTAACACTGAAGCTTTCTTT. This translates into CASSFDSNTEAFF.

This chain joins TRBV5-1 and TRBJ2-2; no definite D call. V was cut by 4 bases and J by 2 bases, with 9 bases left in between. The CDR3 totals 14 residues. The germline gives CDR1 SGHRS, CDR2 YFSETQ. The CDR3 DNA sequence: TGCGCCAGCAGCCCGGGTCCTAACACCGGGGAGCTGTTTTTT. Protein product: CASSPGPNTGELFF.

V gene TRBV4-2 combines with J gene TRBJ1-1; no definite D call. Deletions cut 0 bases from V and 0 bases from J, with 17 bases between. The CDR3 contains 18 residues. Germline-derived CDR1 and CDR2 are LGHNA and YNFKEQ. Here the CDR3 reads CASSQEPSLSGMNTEAFF. DNA for the CDR3: TGTGCCAGCAGCCAAGAACCATCCTTAAGCGGGATGAACACTGAAGCTTTCTTT.